One and the same sample provided the 9 T cell receptor beta chains below, sequenced in a study of blood T cells in healthy people across ages. The use of a sample-barcoded 5' primer and a J-beta primer mix characterized a second PCR of about 7 to 12 cycles. TCRdb reanalysed the 5' RACE reads using MiXCR and keeps one entry per CDR3 protein. Of over a million distinct CDR3 sequences in the sample, 42% are singletons; the top ten hold less than 5%. Material: blood. These TCRs come from a woman aged 18-30 years in good health.

The gene calls are TRBV12-3 or TRBV12-4 and TRBJ1-2, with TRBD1 matching 8 bases. CDR3 length equals 14 residues. V shed 3 bases and J 4 bases; nucleotides not matched to a gene: 4. CDR3 loop: CASSFQGAPYGYTF. The CDR3 bases are TGTGCCAGCAGTTTTCAGGGGGCGCCCTATGGCTACACCTTC.

This clonotype was detected only a few times. V usage is TRBV4-2 and J usage is TRBJ2-1, with 8 bases matching TRBD2. CDR1 is LGHNA, CDR2 YNFKEQ, per germline. With V trimmed by 0 bases and J by 4 bases, 8 bases remained unmatched. This CDR3 region has 17 residues. For the CDR3, the DNA is TGTGCCAGCAGCCAAGATGAACCGGGAGGGCTATACAATGAGCAGTTCTTC. This codes for CASSQDEPGGLYNEQFF.

The chain combines TRBV7-8 with TRBJ1-2, with D perhaps TRBD1 (5 bases). This CDR3 comprises 15 residues. V was shortened by 3 bases and J by 8 bases, with 19 bases between the two germline ends. Germline CDR1 SGHVS, CDR2 FQNEAQ. The CDR3 protein is CASSLADIRITGYTF. CDR3 in DNA: TGTGCCAGCAGCTTGGCGGACATCAGAATTACGGGCTACACCTTC. Full variable domain (outside the CDR3, taken from reference TRBV7-8 and TRBJ1-2): GAGVSQSPRYKVAKRGQDVALRCDPISGHVSLFWYQQALGQGPEFLTYFQNEAQLDKSGLPSDRFFAERPEGSVSTLKIQRTQQEDSAVYLCASSLADIRITGYTFGSGTRLTVV.

This clonotype was seen more than once but under ten times. This chain uses TRBV12-3 or TRBV12-4 with TRBJ1-5; D is unclear. Trimming left V 7 bases short and J 1 base short, with 11 bases between. The CDR3 totals 14 residues. The CDR3, as DNA: TGTGCCAGCAAAAAGACAAACAGCAATCAGCCCCAGCATTTT. It yields the protein CASKKTNSNQPQHF.

The V and J genes are TRBV5-1 and TRBJ2-1, with D possibly TRBD1 on 6 matching bases. CDR1 is SGHRS, CDR2 YFSETQ, per germline. The CDR3 totals 16 residues. V was shortened by 3 bases and J by 4 bases, with 17 bases between the two germline ends. The CDR3, as DNA: TGCGCCAGCAGCTCCTCCGGGACACTAACGTACAATGAGCAGTTCTTC. Residues: CASSSSGTLTYNEQFF.

This clonotype was seen at least ten times. V gene TRBV5-1 combines with J gene TRBJ2-1; TRBD1 is a possible D gene (5 bases). Germline CDR1 is SGHRS and CDR2 is YFSETQ. This CDR3 region has 15 residues. The V and J ends lost 4 bases and 0 bases respectively, with 11 bases between them. This chain's CDR3 is CASSMTVSSYNEQFF. The CDR3 DNA reads as TGCGCCAGCAGCATGACAGTCAGCTCCTACAATGAGCAGTTCTTC.

The chain couples TRBV20-1 to TRBJ2-4, with D perhaps TRBD1 or TRBD2 (5 bases each). Germline CDR1 is DFQATT and CDR2 is SNEGSKA (reference sequence). V gave up 6 bases and J gave up 5 bases, with 14 bases separating them. CDR3 length: 13 amino acids. The CDR3 protein is CSADKRDENIQYF. The CDR3 coding sequence is TGCAGTGCCGATAAACGGGACGAAAACATTCAGTACTTC.

The DNA of the CDR3 is TGCAGCGTTGTCCCTCTAGCGGGAGCAAGTGAGCAGTACTTC. Residues: CSVVPLAGASEQYF. The V call is TRBV29-1, the J call TRBJ2-7, with TRBD2 identical over 10 bases. The CDR3 runs 14 residues. The trim removed 4 bases at V and 7 bases at J, leaving 10 bases unmatched. Germline loops: CDR1 SQVTM, CDR2 ANQGSEA.

This clonotype has only a few counts. The genes are TRBV29-1 and TRBJ1-1; D not resolved. Germline CDR1 is SQVTM and CDR2 is ANQGSEA. V was shortened by 3 bases and J by 3 bases, with 11 bases between the two germline ends. The CDR3 has 13 residues. The CDR3 protein is CSVEPRRDTEAFF. The CDR3 DNA reads as TGCAGCGTTGAGCCCCGGAGGGACACTGAAGCTTTCTTT.